The clone carrying this T cell receptor beta chain was seen only once. The data were obtained in a study of blood T cell repertoires in COVID-19. About the study: Spain, Italy and the United States supplied samples that represented acute and convalescent COVID-19. Nucleic acid was either cDNA or gDNA, and it came from T cells, B-cell-depleted T cells, or PBMCs.

Original data processing: Estimates of nucleated cell counts were drawn from the amplification of reference gene primers. The repertoire was sequenced with immunoSEQ multiplex PCR; TCRdb's copy has only in-frame clones and lacks some. The D gene and trimming were derived from the DNA, and the V and J assignments and clone size from that table. The repertoire holds 160,000 or so clones, with 83% as singletons. Specimen: peripheral blood. This clonotype originated in a human donor in a cohort sampled during active COVID-19.

The DNA of the CDR3 is TGCGCCAGCAGCAGCGCTACAGGGGCGGATGGCTACACCTTC. Translating it yields CASSSATGADGYTF. This chain uses TRBV5-1 with TRBJ1-2; 7 nucleotides align to TRBD1. Trimming cost V 4 bases and J 6 bases; bases outside gene matches: 9. The germline V gene encodes CDR1 SGHRS and CDR2 YFSETQ. The CDR3 consists of 14 residues.